The next 18 T cell receptor beta chains were all read from a single sample in a study of OX40 agonist ivuxolimab in advanced cancers. The table came from immunoSEQ multiplex PCR; TCRdb's copy has only in-frame clones and leaves some out. The sample includes tens of thousands of clones, over 75% of them seen just once. Specimen: CD4+ or CD8+ T cells sorted from blood, collected in a trial of the OX40 agonist ivuxolimab. The receptors originated from an adult with an advanced solid tumor such as melanoma, head and neck, liver or kidney cancer.

The V and J genes are TRBV5-1 and TRBJ2-5; D is uncertain. CDR3 length: 14 residues. Germline CDR1 SGHRS, CDR2 YFSETQ. Between the trimmed V and J ends, which lost 1 base and 5 bases, there was a span of 12 bases. CDR3 sequence reads: CASSLRIGSETQYF. The CDR3, as DNA: TGCGCCAGCAGCTTGAGGATCGGGTCCGAGACCCAGTACTTC.

The gene calls are TRBV27 and TRBJ1-1, with 10 bases matching TRBD1. The CDR3 is 14 amino acids. From germline, CDR1 is MNHEY and CDR2 SMNVEV (reference sequence). V lost 6 bases, J lost 10 bases, and 11 bases stayed unmatched. The CDR3 DNA sequence: TGTGCCAGCAGAAAGACAGGGGGCGTCGCGGGAGCTTTCTTT. As protein: CASRKTGGVAGAFF.

V and J are TRBV29-1 and TRBJ2-7, with no clear D. The CDR3 is made up of 15 amino acids. The germline gives CDR1 SQVTM, CDR2 ANQGSEA. Trimming took off 7 bases at V and 0 bases at J, with 19 bases between the two ends. In nucleotides, the CDR3 is TGCAGCGCCGAGGCCCCACGGTCGAGCTCCTACGAGCAGTACTTC. This codes for CSAEAPRSSSYEQYF.

The rearrangement joins TRBV7-2 to TRBJ1-5; TRBD1 is a possible D gene (5 bases). V was pared by 1 base and J by 7 bases, with 14 bases between. Germline V gives CDR1 SGHTA, CDR2 FQGNSA. This CDR3 is 15 amino acids long. The DNA of the CDR3 is TGTGCCAGCAGCTTAGTTCGGGGGGTCGGACAGCCCCAGCATTTT. Its protein is CASSLVRGVGQPQHF.

The chain recombines TRBV10-2 with TRBJ2-7; 8 nucleotides line up with TRBD2. CDR1 WSHSY and CDR2 SAAADI come from the germline V gene. The length of the CDR3 is 12 residues. V lost 10 bases to trimming and J lost 6 bases; unmatched junction nucleotides: 8. CDR3 nucleotide sequence: TGCGCCACCCGGGGGGGATCGAGCGAGCAGTACTTC. As protein: CATRGGSSEQYF.

This clone was recorded once. J is TRBJ2-3 and V is TRBV18, with 10 bases identical to TRBD2. From germline, CDR1 is KGHSH and CDR2 LQKENI. The CDR3 covers 17 residues. The junction had 9 bases not matched to a gene; V was cut back by 3 bases and J by 3 bases. The chain's CDR3 is CASSPLEASGGTDTQYF. DNA of the CDR3: TGTGCCAGCTCACCTCTGGAGGCTAGCGGGGGAACAGATACGCAGTATTTT.

The genes are TRBV2 and TRBJ2-5; possible D gene TRBD1, 5 bases. V was clipped by 1 base and J by 7 bases, with 10 bases between them. From germline, CDR1 is SNHLY and CDR2 FYNNEI. The CDR3 extends over 13 amino acids. Here the CDR3 reads CASSEGRQGTQYF. The CDR3 coding sequence is TGTGCCAGCAGTGAAGGGCGCCAGGGGACCCAGTACTTC.

The chain is built from TRBV28 and TRBJ2-7, with D uncertain. Trimming stripped 3 bases from V and 0 bases from J, with 9 bases between. CDR1 is MDHEN, CDR2 SYDVKM, per germline. The CDR3 is 14 amino acids. CDR3 sequence: CASSLFRSSYEQYF. The CDR3 nucleotides are TGTGCCAGCAGTTTGTTCAGGAGCTCCTACGAGCAGTACTTC.

Regarding this clone: Other DNA sequences of this sample code for an identical CDR3. The rearrangement joins TRBV6-5 to TRBJ1-1; the match to TRBD1 covers 9 bases. Germline V gives CDR1 MNHEY, CDR2 SVGAGI. CDR3 length: 14 amino acids. V was clipped by 2 bases and J by 10 bases; unmatched bases: 8. The CDR3 here is CASSYGTGTPRAFF. The CDR3 nucleotides read TGTGCCAGCAGTTACGGGACAGGGACCCCCCGAGCTTTCTTT.

V gene TRBV9 combines with J gene TRBJ2-3, with D maybe TRBD1 (6 bases). This CDR3 region has 16 residues. Germline CDR1 and CDR2: SGDLS and YYNGEE. The germline V and J ends were trimmed by 4 bases and 6 bases, with 21 bases remaining between them. The CDR3 here is CASSPRHSPQGDTQYF. CDR3 sequence (DNA): TGTGCCAGCAGCCCCCGACACTCCCCCCAGGGGGATACGCAGTATTTT.

CDR3 bases: TGTGCCAGCAGAGTAGGGATTGTGAGCAATCAGCCCCAGCATTTT. It translates to CASRVGIVSNQPQHF. The V gene is TRBV27, the J gene TRBJ1-5; D uncertain. V lost 6 bases and J lost 1, with 13 bases in between. CDR1 is MNHEY, CDR2 SMNVEV, per germline (reference sequence). This CDR3 is 15 amino acids long.

The CDR3 DNA follows: TGTGCCAGCAGGAGGACAGGGGCCAGCAATCAGCCCCAGCATTTT. This gives the protein CASRRTGASNQPQHF. The chain uses TRBV6-5 and TRBJ1-5, with 9 positions matching TRBD1. Germline CDR1 and CDR2: MNHEY and SVGAGI. This CDR3 is built from 15 residues. V lost 6 bases, J lost 1 base, and 4 bases stayed unmatched.

This clone was detected only a few times. This chain joins TRBV28 and TRBJ1-2; D gene ambiguous. The ends were cut back, 4 bases at V and 8 bases at J, with 14 bases in the middle. The germline V gene encodes CDR1 MDHEN and CDR2 SYDVKM. This CDR3 has 13 residues. The CDR3, as DNA: TGTGCCAGCAGTTCTTCCTCGGTTACCGGCTACACCTTC. Its translation is CASSSSSVTGYTF.

This sequence joins TRBV6-5 and TRBJ2-3; D tentatively fits TRBD1 or TRBD2 (5 bases each). From germline, CDR1 is MNHEY and CDR2 SVGAGI. The ends were cut back, 6 bases at V and 3 bases at J, with 16 bases in the middle. The CDR3 is 15 residues long. CDR3: CASSPTGHSTDTQYF. CDR3 nucleotide sequence: TGTGCCAGCAGCCCGACGGGGCACAGTACAGATACGCAGTATTTT.

The chain uses TRBV19 and TRBJ2-2, with D perhaps TRBD2 (6 bases). The CDR3 extends over 14 amino acids. The V gene lost 5 bases and the J gene lost 6 bases, with 13 bases spanning the gap. Germline-derived CDR1 and CDR2 are LNHDA and SQIVND (reference sequence). The CDR3 sequence is CASSPGGAPGELFF. In DNA, the CDR3 is TGTGCCAGTAGTCCCGGCGGGGCCCCCGGGGAGCTGTTTTTT.

This rearrangement joins TRBV2 to TRBJ2-7; the D gene is possibly TRBD2 (5 bases). Germline CDR1 SNHLY, CDR2 FYNNEI. Trimming took 2 bases from V and 7 from J, leaving 15 bases between them. This CDR3 has 14 amino acids. For the CDR3, the DNA is TGTGCCAGCAGTGAAAGGACTCTGGCTCGAGAGCAGTACTTC. Protein: CASSERTLAREQYF.

V is TRBV5-1 and J is TRBJ1-1, with TRBD1 identical over 10 bases. Looked up from germline, CDR1 is SGHRS and CDR2 is YFSETQ. V lost 4 bases to trimming and J lost 6 bases; unmatched junction nucleotides: 3. CDR3 size: 13 residues. CDR3 residues: CASSPGTGAEAFF. The CDR3 DNA reads as TGCGCCAGCAGCCCCGGGACAGGGGCTGAAGCTTTCTTT.

This chain connects TRBV27 to TRBJ2-2; D uncertain. V lost 6 bases, J lost 5 bases, and 7 bases lay in between. Germline V gene sequence: CDR1 MNHEY, CDR2 SMNVEV (reference sequence). This CDR3 contains 12 residues. The CDR3 spells CASRQRTGELFF. The CDR3 nucleotides are TGTGCCAGCAGACAACGGACCGGGGAGCTGTTTTTT.